These 24 T cell receptor beta chains were all obtained from the same sample, sequenced in a study of blood T cell repertoires in COVID-19. The repertoire was sequenced with immunoSEQ multiplex PCR; TCRdb's copy has only in-frame clones and lacks some. Of some 30,000 clones listed, almost 85% were seen once; the top ten hold under 8%. The source material was peripheral blood. These receptors originate from a man aged 55-75 years with active COVID-19.

This chain links TRBV28 with TRBJ2-5, with 8 bases that match TRBD1. V lost 3 bases and J lost 7; bases outside the gene matches: 4. Per the germline V gene, CDR1 is MDHEN and CDR2 is SYDVKM. CDR3 length equals 13 residues. The CDR3 region is CASSFRGRGTQYF. The CDR3, as DNA: TGTGCCAGCAGTTTCAGGGGGCGGGGGACCCAGTACTTC.

This clone occurred a few times. The V call is TRBV3-1 (or the pseudogene TRBV3-2), the J call TRBJ2-5; 10 nucleotides align to TRBD2. With V trimmed by 3 bases and J by 5 bases, 6 bases remained unmatched. Germline CDR1 is LGHDT and CDR2 is YNNKEL (reference sequence). This CDR3 is 15 amino acids long. CDR3 nucleotides: TGTGCCAGCAGCCAGTGGACTAGCGGCTTGGAGACCCAGTACTTC. Its protein product is CASSQWTSGLETQYF.

The chain uses TRBV14 and TRBJ2-1; perhaps TRBD2 as D (6 bases). CDR1 is SGHDN, CDR2 FVKESK, per germline. This CDR3 has 15 amino acids. The germline V and J ends were trimmed by 4 bases and 2 bases, with 12 bases remaining between them. The CDR3 here is CASSRPSATYNEQFF. CDR3 coding DNA: TGTGCCAGCAGCCGTCCTAGCGCAACCTACAATGAGCAGTTCTTC.

This rearrangement joins TRBV6-5 to TRBJ2-1; D is unresolved. In germline, CDR1 is MNHEY, CDR2 SVGAGI. Trimming took off 6 bases at V and 4 bases at J, with 10 bases between the two ends. The CDR3 consists of 13 residues. For the CDR3, the DNA is TGTGCCAGCAGACTGACACTTTACAATGAGCAGTTCTTC. Translating gives CASRLTLYNEQFF.

The rearrangement links TRBV18 to TRBJ1-6; D is unresolved. The V and J ends lost 2 bases and 10 bases respectively, with 12 bases between them. There are 14 residues in the CDR3. From germline, CDR1 is KGHSH and CDR2 LQKENI. The CDR3 loop is CASSPDGMNSPLHF. CDR3 nucleotide sequence: TGTGCCAGCTCACCAGACGGGATGAACTCACCCCTCCACTTT.

This chain uses TRBV7-2 with TRBJ2-7; D not certain. The CDR3 totals 12 residues. CDR1 is SGHTA, CDR2 FQGNSA, per germline. V was pared by 6 bases and J by 3 bases, with 9 bases between. In nucleotides, the CDR3 is TGTGCCAGCAGTCAGTCTCGCTACGAGCAGTACTTC. Translating it yields CASSQSRYEQYF.

This chain joins TRBV29-1 and TRBJ2-5; 9 bases are shared with TRBD2. CDR3 length: 13 amino acids. Germline V gene lookup returns CDR1 SQVTM and CDR2 ANQGSEA. J gave up 4 bases and V 6 bases, and 6 bases lay outside the gene matches. CDR3 amino acids: CSVGLSGRETQYF. The CDR3 DNA sequence: TGCAGCGTCGGTCTTAGCGGGAGAGAGACCCAGTACTTC.

This CDR3 reads CASSSGGQGVPEAFF. For the CDR3, the DNA is TGTGCCAGCAGCTCTGGCGGACAGGGGGTGCCTGAAGCTTTCTTT. The chain combines TRBV7-8 with TRBJ1-1; 10 bases align to TRBD1. The CDR3 length is 15 residues. Germline V gene sequence: CDR1 SGHVS, CDR2 FQNEAQ. The V and J ends lost 4 bases and 6 bases, in that order; junction bases with no gene match: 8.

This rearrangement joins TRBV11-3 to TRBJ2-1, with D possibly being TRBD2 (6 bases). The V and J ends lost 1 base and 6 bases respectively, with 7 bases between them. CDR1 and CDR2 from the germline V gene are SGHNT and YENEEA. The CDR3 is 13 residues long. CDR3 sequence: CASSLVAVNEQFF. CDR3 DNA: TGTGCCAGCAGCTTAGTAGCGGTCAATGAGCAGTTCTTC.

The rearrangement joins TRBV5-1 to TRBJ2-1; D might be TRBD2 (6 bases). This CDR3 has 13 residues. Germline V gives CDR1 SGHRS, CDR2 YFSETQ. The V end lost 4 bases, the J end lost 5 bases, and 10 bases lay between the germline ends. The chain's CDR3 is CASSRDFHNEQFF. CDR3 in DNA: TGCGCCAGCAGCAGGGACTTCCACAATGAGCAGTTCTTC.

This chain connects TRBV5-1 to TRBJ1-6; possible D gene TRBD1, 6 bases. CDR3 length equals 14 residues. Trimming pared 4 bases from V and 9 bases from J, leaving 14 bases between. Germline V gene sequence: CDR1 SGHRS, CDR2 YFSETQ. CDR3 residues: CASSNGDIGSPLHF. The DNA for the CDR3 is TGCGCCAGCAGCAATGGGGACATTGGTTCACCCCTCCACTTT. Together with reference TRBV5-1 and TRBJ1-6, the CDR3 gives the full variable domain: KAGVTQTPRYLIKTRGQQVTLSCSPISGHRSVSWYQQTPGQGLQFLFEYFSETQRNKGNFPGRFSGRQFSNSRSEMNVSTLELGDSALYLCASSNGDIGSPLHFGNGTRLTVT.

V usage is TRBV7-9 and J usage is TRBJ1-3, with D possibly being TRBD1 (5 bases). This CDR3 has 16 residues. The ends were cut back, 4 bases at V and 4 bases at J, with 17 bases in the middle. CDR1 SEHNR and CDR2 FQNEAQ come from the germline V gene (reference sequence). The DNA of the CDR3 is TGTGCCAGCAGCTCCAGTCGGTCGGGGGTCGGAAACACCATATATTTT. This sequence encodes CASSSSRSGVGNTIYF. Full variable domain (remainder filled in from reference TRBV7-9 and TRBJ1-3): DTGVSQNPRHKITKRGQNVTFRCDPISEHNRLYWYRQTLGQGPEFLTYFQNEAQLEKSRLLSDRFSAERPKGSFSTLEIQRTEQGDSAMYLCASSSSRSGVGNTIYFGEGSWLTVV.

V usage is TRBV11-3 and J usage is TRBJ2-1; 9 nucleotides agree with TRBD2. This CDR3 has 15 amino acids. The germline CDR1 and CDR2 sequences are SGHNT and YENEEA. Trimming took 1 base from V and 5 from J; bases not matched to a gene: 3. The CDR3 is CASSLGLAADNEQFF. CDR3 coding DNA: TGTGCCAGCAGCTTAGGACTAGCGGCGGACAATGAGCAGTTCTTC. Complete variable domain (other parts from reference TRBV11-3 and TRBJ2-1): EAGVVQSPRYKIIEKKQPVAFWCNPISGHNTLYWYLQNLGQGPELLIRYENEEAVDDSQLPKDRFSAERLKGVDSTLKIQPAELGDSAVYLCASSLGLAADNEQFFGPGTRLTVL.

V gene TRBV24-1 combines with J gene TRBJ2-3; maybe TRBD2 (7 bases). This CDR3 contains 15 residues. Germline V gene lookup returns CDR1 KGHDR and CDR2 SFDVKD. V dropped 1 base and J dropped 2 bases, with 9 bases sitting between them. The CDR3 sequence: CATSDFAGATDTQYF. The CDR3 DNA sequence: TGTGCCACCAGTGATTTCGCGGGGGCCACAGATACGCAGTATTTT.

The chain employs TRBV9 and TRBJ2-2; D is perhaps TRBD2 (6 bases). The CDR3 runs 16 residues. Germline CDR1 is SGDLS and CDR2 is YYNGEE. Trimming took 1 base from V and 5 from J, leaving 15 bases between them. Here the CDR3 DNA reads TGTGCCAGCAGCGTAAGTTTCGGGGGAAGTACCGGGGAGCTGTTTTTT. It translates to CASSVSFGGSTGELFF.

This CDR3 is CASSLAVRETQYF. CDR3 DNA sequence: TGTGCCAGCAGCTTAGCCGTTCGAGAGACCCAGTACTTC. The V gene is TRBV11-2, the J gene TRBJ2-5; D call uncertain. V lost 1 base and J lost 4, with 7 bases in between. The CDR3 is 13 residues long. Per the germline V gene, CDR1 is SGHAT and CDR2 is FQNNGV.

V usage is TRBV5-1 and J usage is TRBJ2-5; D gene ambiguous. In germline, CDR1 is SGHRS, CDR2 YFSETQ. The CDR3 covers 14 residues. V dropped 1 base and J dropped 3 bases, with 10 bases sitting between them. Here the CDR3 DNA reads TGCGCCAGCAGCTTGAGCGTCACGGAAGAGACCCAGTACTTC. It is translated as CASSLSVTEETQYF.

CDR3: CASSTQGQMNTEAFF. In DNA form, the CDR3 reads TGTGCCAGCAGCACCCAGGGACAGATGAACACTGAAGCTTTCTTT. The J gene is TRBJ1-1, the V gene TRBV9; TRBD1 agrees at 7 bases. The J segment lost 0 bases and the V segment lost 4 bases, leaving 6 bases of the junction unmatched. Germline loops: CDR1 SGDLS, CDR2 YYNGEE. The CDR3 has 15 residues.

The J gene is TRBJ2-3, the V gene TRBV6-5; TRBD2 agrees at 7 bases. After removal of 6 bases from V and 3 bases from J, the junction contained 9 bases not matched to a gene. Germline assignment: CDR1 MNHEY and CDR2 SVGAGI. The CDR3 covers 15 residues. Here the CDR3 DNA reads TGTGCCAGCAGAGCATCAACTAGCGAGACAGATACGCAGTATTTT. Protein: CASRASTSETDTQYF.

This sequence joins TRBV7-3 and TRBJ2-2; TRBD2 agrees at 7 bases. The germline gives CDR1 SGHTA, CDR2 FQGTGA. Unmatched junction bases numbered 4, after V lost 5 bases and J lost 1 base. The CDR3 contains 15 residues. The DNA of the CDR3 is TGTGCCAGCAGCCCGGGACTACTGAACACCGGGGAGCTGTTTTTT. Its translation is CASSPGLLNTGELFF.

The rearrangement links TRBV11-1 to TRBJ2-7; TRBD2 matches at 9 bases. Germline values: CDR1 SGHAT, CDR2 FQDESV (reference sequence). Trimming removed 1 base from V and 2 bases from J; junction bases left unmatched: 3. The CDR3 sequence is 15 residues long. CDR3 loop: CASSLGIAGAYEQYF. CDR3 bases: TGTGCCAGCAGCTTAGGAATAGCGGGAGCCTACGAGCAGTACTTC.

This sequence joins TRBV5-4 and TRBJ2-3; 8 bases match TRBD2. CDR3 size: 17 residues. CDR1 and CDR2 (germline): SGHNT, YYREEE (reference sequence). Trimming at V came to 0 bases and at J to 0 bases, leaving 6 bases not matched to a gene. CDR3 sequence (DNA): TGTGCCAGCAGCTTGGGGGGGGCTAGCGGGAGCACAGATACGCAGTATTTT. Amino acid sequence: CASSLGGASGSTDTQYF.

The J gene is TRBJ2-3, the V gene TRBV7-9, with 7 bases aligning to TRBD2. The CDR3 loop spans 15 amino acids. J was trimmed by 4 bases and V by 7 bases; bases with no gene match: 11. Germline V lookup: CDR1 SEHNR, CDR2 FQNEAQ (reference sequence). CDR3 DNA sequence: TGTGCCAGCAACCTAGCTGCGGGAGACCCAGATACGCAGTATTTT. As protein: CASNLAAGDPDTQYF.

V gene TRBV10-1 combines with J gene TRBJ2-7, with TRBD2 matching over 7 bases. The CDR3 has 15 amino acids. Germline assignment: CDR1 WNHNN and CDR2 SYGVQD (reference sequence). J was trimmed by 3 bases and V by 0 bases; bases with no gene match: 5. CDR3 sequence: CASSESWEGRYEQYF. In DNA form, the CDR3 reads TGCGCCAGCAGTGAGTCGTGGGAGGGCCGCTACGAGCAGTACTTC.